The 20 T cell receptor beta chains below all came from one sample that was sequenced in a study of T cell clones after liver transplantation. Generated by immunoSEQ multiplex PCR, the TCRdb table keeps only in-frame clones and is missing some. The sample has approximately 18,000 clones; 75% to 90% are singletons. This material consisted of CD8+ T cells from blood, taken approximately 3.5 years after liver transplant. Source of these receptors: a human patient who received a liver transplant. Some of the T cells may derive from the graft donor.

The V gene is TRBV5-8, the J gene TRBJ2-1; 10 bases map to TRBD2. The germline V gene has CDR1 SGHTS and CDR2 YDEGEE. This CDR3 spans 19 amino acids. Trimming at V came to 1 base and at J to 0 bases, leaving 10 bases not matched to a gene. The DNA of the CDR3 is TGTGCCAGCAGCTTGAAAACTAGCGGGGCCTACTACTCCTACAATGAGCAGTTCTTC. It encodes CASSLKTSGAYYSYNEQFF.

This chain uses TRBV7-9 with TRBJ2-3, with D hard to call. The CDR3 contains 13 residues. Germline V lookup: CDR1 SEHNR, CDR2 FQNEAQ (reference sequence). Trimming cost V 2 bases and J 2 bases, with 5 bases left between them. The CDR3 sequence: CASSLSFTDTQYF. CDR3 DNA sequence: TGTGCCAGCAGCTTATCCTTCACAGATACGCAGTATTTT.

V and J are TRBV7-9 and TRBJ1-4; 8 bases match TRBD1. The CDR3 contains 18 residues. V gave up 6 bases and J gave up 1 base; unmatched junction bases: 13. CDR1 is SEHNR and CDR2 is FQNEAQ in the germline V gene (reference sequence). The CDR3 DNA follows: TGTGCCAGCAGTCTACGGGACAGGCCCAACAAAACTAATGAAAAACTGTTTTTT. It specifies CASSLRDRPNKTNEKLFF.

CDR3 sequence reads: CASSLAGAGDYNEQFF. DNA for the CDR3: TGTGCCAGCAGTTTAGCGGGCGCGGGAGATTACAATGAGCAGTTCTTC. This chain links TRBV27 with TRBJ2-1; 7 bases are a match to TRBD2. This CDR3 is 16 amino acids long. CDR1 is MNHEY and CDR2 is SMNVEV in the germline V gene (reference sequence). The V and J ends lost 2 bases and 4 bases, in that order; junction bases with no gene match: 8.

J is TRBJ2-1 and V is TRBV19; D may be TRBD2 (6 bases). Between the trimmed V and J ends, which lost 9 bases and 0 bases, there was a span of 9 bases. There are 13 residues in the CDR3. Looked up from germline, CDR1 is LNHDA and CDR2 is SQIVND (reference sequence). CDR3 DNA: TGTGCCAGCTCCGGGAGCTCCTACAATGAGCAGTTCTTC. Translation gives CASSGSSYNEQFF.

The CDR3 here is CASSSLYVGEHYGYTF. The CDR3 DNA is TGTGCCAGCAGCTCTCTTTACGTCGGGGAGCACTATGGCTACACCTTC. The V call is TRBV7-9, the J call TRBJ1-2; D remains ambiguous. This CDR3 is built from 16 residues. The V gene's germline CDR1 is SEHNR and CDR2 FQNEAQ (reference sequence). V was shortened by 4 bases and J by 3 bases, with 18 bases between the two germline ends.

The V and J genes are TRBV10-3 and TRBJ2-1; 9 bases map to TRBD2. Per the germline V gene, CDR1 is ENHRY and CDR2 is SYGVKD. The CDR3 sequence is 16 residues long. J gave up 8 bases and V 2 bases, and 10 bases lay outside the gene matches. The CDR3 region has the DNA TGTGCCATCAGTGAGGCTGCTGGCGGGAGGGGGGATGAGCAGTTCTTC. It yields the protein CAISEAAGGRGDEQFF.

The table lists this clone with a count of one. Here the CDR3 DNA reads TGTGCCAGTAGTATCGGAGGGTCCGGGGAGCTGTTTTTT. Its translation is CASSIGGSGELFF. The V gene is TRBV19, the J gene TRBJ2-2; maybe TRBD2 (6 bases). V shed 3 bases and J shed 6 bases, with 8 bases lying between them. This CDR3 spans 13 amino acids. Looked up from germline, CDR1 is LNHDA and CDR2 is SQIVND (reference sequence). Drawing the rest from reference TRBV19 and TRBJ2-2, the complete variable domain is DGGITQSPKYLFRKEGQNVTLSCEQNLNHDAMYWYRQDPGQGLRLIYYSQIVNDFQKGDIAEGYSVSREKKESFPLTVTSAQKNPTAFYLCASSIGGSGELFFGEGSRLTVL.

V and J are TRBV4-1 and TRBJ2-7, with a tentative D call TRBD2 (6 bases). Trimming removed 4 bases at V and 6 bases at J, with 31 bases between. The CDR3 has 19 residues. Germline V gives CDR1 MGHRA, CDR2 YSYEKL. The CDR3 DNA is TGCGCCAGCAGCCGGGGAGGAGACAGCCAATTACCATCCCCATTCGAGCAGTACTTC. Protein product: CASSRGGDSQLPSPFEQYF.

The CDR3 protein is CASRGLGYEQYF. As DNA, the CDR3 is TGTGCCAGCAGGGGACTTGGCTACGAGCAGTACTTC. V is TRBV11-2 and J is TRBJ2-7; D possibly corresponds to TRBD2 (6 bases). This CDR3 spans 12 amino acids. Trimming left V 6 bases short and J 3 bases short, with 9 bases between. The germline V gene has CDR1 SGHAT and CDR2 FQNNGV.

This chain joins TRBV5-5 and TRBJ1-5; D might be TRBD1 (5 bases). Germline values: CDR1 SGHKS, CDR2 YYEKEE (reference sequence). Trimming left V 0 bases short and J 5 bases short, with 12 bases between. The CDR3 runs 15 residues. In DNA, the CDR3 is TGTGCCAGCAGCTTGGGACAGAATGCCCATCAGCCCCAGCATTTT. The encoded protein is CASSLGQNAHQPQHF. Variable domain in full (rest from reference TRBV5-5 and TRBJ1-5): DAGVTQSPTHLIKTRGQQVTLRCSPISGHKSVSWYQQVLGQGPQFIFQYYEKEERGRGNFPDRFSARQFPNYSSELNVNALLLGDSALYLCASSLGQNAHQPQHFGDGTRLSIL.

The chain employs TRBV27 and TRBJ2-1; no reliable D call. Trimming removed 4 bases at V and 7 bases at J, with 17 bases between. The CDR3 consists of 15 residues. The germline CDR1 and CDR2 sequences are MNHEY and SMNVEV (reference sequence). DNA of the CDR3: TGTGCCAGCAGTTCAGAATGGGCGGTAGAGAATGAGCAGTTCTTC. Protein product: CASSSEWAVENEQFF.

The chain is built from TRBV5-1 and TRBJ2-3, with D hard to call. The CDR3 loop spans 12 amino acids. The germline V gene encodes CDR1 SGHRS and CDR2 YFSETQ. V was cut by 4 bases and J by 2 bases, with 5 bases left in between. The CDR3 loop is CASSIHTDTQYF. The CDR3 DNA follows: TGCGCCAGCAGCATCCACACAGATACGCAGTATTTT.

The genes are TRBV7-9 and TRBJ1-1; D perhaps matches TRBD1 (5 bases). The CDR3 is 14 amino acids. Trimming left V 1 base short and J 4 bases short, with 10 bases between. Germline loops: CDR1 SEHNR, CDR2 FQNEAQ (reference sequence). In nucleotides, the CDR3 is TGTGCCAGCAGCTTAGTTCTGGGGGGCACTGAAGCTTTCTTT. It specifies CASSLVLGGTEAFF. The whole variable domain, filled in from reference TRBV7-9 and TRBJ1-1, reads DTGVSQNPRHKITKRGQNVTFRCDPISEHNRLYWYRQTLGQGPEFLTYFQNEAQLEKSRLLSDRFSAERPKGSFSTLEIQRTEQGDSAMYLCASSLVLGGTEAFFGQGTRLTVV.

The V gene is TRBV6-8, the J gene TRBJ2-1, with 10 bases identical to TRBD1. Germline V gene sequence: CDR1 MNHGY, CDR2 SAAAGT. CDR3 length: 17 amino acids. Losses at the gene ends were 2 bases for V and 5 bases for J; bases not matched to a gene: 9. The CDR3 loop is CASSYHSWTGGNNEQFF. The CDR3, as DNA: TGTGCCAGCAGTTACCACTCCTGGACAGGGGGGAACAATGAGCAGTTCTTC.

This rearrangement joins TRBV25-1 to TRBJ2-2; 10 bases are a match to TRBD1. Trimming at V came to 1 base and at J to 5 bases, leaving 7 bases not matched to a gene. CDR1 and CDR2 from the germline V gene are MGHDK and SYGVNS. The CDR3 loop spans 17 amino acids. CDR3 DNA: TGTGCCAGCAGTGAATCCCTGACAGGGGGCACGACCGGGGAGCTGTTTTTT. Its protein is CASSESLTGGTTGELFF. Full variable domain (rest looked up from reference TRBV25-1 and TRBJ2-2): EADIYQTPRYLVIGTGKKITLECSQTMGHDKMYWYQQDPGMELHLIHYSYGVNSTEKGDLSSESTVSRIRTEHFPLTLESARPSHTSQYLCASSESLTGGTTGELFFGEGSRLTVL.

This clone showed up just a few times. The chain uses TRBV28 and TRBJ2-7; D is perhaps TRBD1 (6 bases). V was shortened by 4 bases and J by 3 bases, with 19 bases between the two germline ends. Germline CDR1 is MDHEN and CDR2 is SYDVKM. This CDR3 contains 16 residues. CDR3 bases: TGTGCCAGCAGTTCCCGGGACACCGAACACTACTACGAGCAGTACTTC. Translated: CASSSRDTEHYYEQYF.

This sequence joins TRBV28 and TRBJ2-1, with D unclear. The V gene's germline CDR1 is MDHEN and CDR2 SYDVKM. Trimming shortened V by 5 bases and J by 0 bases, and 14 bases separated the two germline ends. CDR3 length: 16 amino acids. CDR3 residues: CASSSVTRSSYNEQFF. The CDR3, as DNA: TGTGCCAGCAGTAGTGTGACCCGGAGCTCCTACAATGAGCAGTTCTTC.

The chain joins TRBV4-3 to TRBJ1-1; no clear D. The V gene's germline CDR1 is LGHNA and CDR2 YSLEER. The CDR3 length is 15 residues. V lost 1 base and J 1 base, leaving 10 bases between the germline ends. CDR3 in amino acids: CASSQATSGNTEAFF. The CDR3, as DNA: TGCGCCAGCAGCCAAGCGACTTCGGGGAACACTGAAGCTTTCTTT.

The chain is built from TRBV27 and TRBJ1-5; 7 bases are shared with TRBD1. The V gene's germline CDR1 is MNHEY and CDR2 SMNVEV (reference sequence). There are 14 residues in the CDR3. The J segment lost 3 bases and the V segment lost 8 bases, leaving 7 bases of the junction unmatched. The DNA for the CDR3 is TGTGCCAGCGGTCACAGGGGCGCCAATCAGCCCCAGCATTTT. Translating it yields CASGHRGANQPQHF.